One sample yielded the 8 T cell receptor beta chains listed below, sequenced in a study of follicular helper T cells after annual influenza vaccination. TCRdb's table, derived via immunoSEQ multiplex PCR, lists solely in-frame clones and lacks some. There are 9,000 to 10,000 clones in the sample; roughly 90% occur only once, and 0.47% lies in the top ten. The time point: 2015-2016 season, pre-vaccination. The input for sequencing was CXCR5+ CD38- circulating T follicular helper cells from blood, taken on the day of influenza vaccination. Subset denoted: circulating Tfh, non-naive CD4+CXCR5+PD-1+ (ICOS+CD38+ or ICOS-CD38-). These receptors were obtained from an adult who received the influenza vaccine.

This clone was observed a single time. CDR3 nucleotide sequence: TGTGCCAGCAGAAGGAGCTCTAACTATGGCTACACCTTC. It encodes CASRRSSNYGYTF. V gene TRBV6-5 combines with J gene TRBJ1-2; D unresolved. This CDR3 has 13 residues. The V and J ends lost 6 bases and 0 bases respectively, with 8 bases between them. Germline assignment: CDR1 MNHEY and CDR2 SVGAGI.

V and J are TRBV7-9 and TRBJ2-3; the match to TRBD2 covers 13 bases. Germline V gene sequence: CDR1 SEHNR, CDR2 FQNEAQ (reference sequence). Germline trimming cut 5 bases from V and 6 bases from J; bases unmatched to any gene: 5. The CDR3 runs to 15 residues. The DNA of the CDR3 is TGTGCCAGCAGCCCCGGACTAGCGGGGGCGGATACGCAGTATTTT. It encodes CASSPGLAGADTQYF.

CDR3 coding DNA: TGTGCCAGCAGCGAGAGGCCCGGGGGGCTAACCTACGAGCAGTACTTC. As protein: CASSERPGGLTYEQYF. V is TRBV7-6 and J is TRBJ2-7, with a weak D call TRBD2 (7 bases). The V end was cut by 5 bases, the J end by 2 bases, with 19 bases between. This CDR3 has 16 residues. Germline V CDR1 and CDR2: SGHVS, FNYEAQ.

The V gene is TRBV4-2, the J gene TRBJ2-4; D may correspond to TRBD1 or TRBD2 (6 bases each). This CDR3 is built from 16 residues. Germline lookup yields CDR1 LGHNA and CDR2 YNFKEQ. Trimming removed 0 bases from V and 7 bases from J, with 16 bases in between. The CDR3 sequence: CASSQENSGALNIQYF. Written as DNA, the CDR3 is TGTGCCAGCAGCCAAGAAAATTCGGGGGCCCTTAACATTCAGTACTTC.

The genes are TRBV7-2 and TRBJ1-4, with a weak D call TRBD1 (6 bases). Germline lookup yields CDR1 SGHTA and CDR2 FQGNSA. The ends were cut back, 7 bases at V and 4 bases at J, with 10 bases in the middle. The CDR3 has 13 amino acids. Written as DNA, the CDR3 is TGTGCCAGCAACGGACAGTTTAATGAAAAACTGTTTTTT. Amino acid sequence: CASNGQFNEKLFF.

The chain joins TRBV14 to TRBJ1-2; no clear D gene. Germline assignment: CDR1 SGHDN and CDR2 FVKESK. The CDR3 is 14 residues long. V dropped 4 bases and J dropped 4 bases, with 13 bases sitting between them. The CDR3 here is CASSPPAAFYGYTF. The CDR3 coding sequence is TGTGCCAGCAGCCCACCGGCGGCCTTCTATGGCTACACCTTC.

The chain recombines TRBV19 with TRBJ1-6, with D maybe TRBD1 (5 bases). From germline, CDR1 is LNHDA and CDR2 SQIVND (reference sequence). V dropped 7 bases and J dropped 1 base, with 11 bases sitting between them. The CDR3 extends over 15 amino acids. The CDR3 coding sequence is TGTGCCAGTAACCCCGGGGGGTCCTATAATTCACCCCTCCACTTT. This encodes CASNPGGSYNSPLHF. Together with reference TRBV19 and TRBJ1-6, the CDR3 gives the full variable domain: DGGITQSPKYLFRKEGQNVTLSCEQNLNHDAMYWYRQDPGQGLRLIYYSQIVNDFQKGDIAEGYSVSREKKESFPLTVTSAQKNPTAFYLCASNPGGSYNSPLHFGNGTRLTVT.

The CDR3: CAVRGGLWTGELFF. The CDR3 DNA reads as TGTGCCGTAAGGGGGGGGCTTTGGACCGGGGAGCTGTTTTTT. The genes are TRBV6-5 and TRBJ2-2; D might be TRBD2 (7 bases). Per the germline V gene, CDR1 is MNHEY and CDR2 is SVGAGI. This CDR3 has 14 residues. Trimming shortened V by 11 bases and J by 5 bases, and 18 bases separated the two germline ends.